Described below is a single T cell receptor beta chain sequence and its context. What this receptor recognizes is not known. Base-call qualities are not available, and no considerably larger clone is one nucleotide away. Inclusion was restricted to participants for whom at least one PBMC sample before ART initiation and at least two post-ART samples were available. Every participant with HIV received treatment in the United States of America. Before DNA extraction, cryopreserved samples of 1-10 million PBMC were thawed and then washed. At the time of the earliest PBMC sample, participants with HIV were aged between roughly 20 and 54 years. PBMC samples from each participant spanned 1-4 timepoints before ART initiation and 2-8 timepoints after ART initiation, with a median of 7 samples. Serial HIV viral load, CD4+ T-cell count, ART history and demographic data were obtained for every participant. A Qiagen kit on a QIAcube was used to extract genomic DNA from unsorted PBMC, with samples processed in batches of 12.

The immunoSEQ hsTCRB v3.0 assay was used at survey level resolution to sequence the TRB variable region. A depth of roughly 40,000-50,000 T-cell genomes per sample was targeted for TRB sequencing. Pooled TRB libraries were sequenced on an Illumina MiSeq with a v3 150-cycle kit. On the study's bioinformatics: Repertoire analysis was performed in R inside a reproducible Nextflow workflow that covered QC, data transformation and analysis. LymphoSeq2, an R package for AIRR-Seq data exploration, was used to implement custom analyses. A handful of samples yielding fewer than 5000 total TRB sequences were excluded, leaving approximately 190 analyzed HIV repertoires. Among the roughly 190 retained HIV repertoires, 59 were collected before ART initiation and 120 to 140 were collected after ART initiation. Repertoires were downsampled to 5000 TRB nucleotide sequences, with summary statistics averaged over 100 downsampling iterations. TRB sequences were retained for analysis only if CDR3 regions of at least seven amino acids were present. Diversity was assessed using a clonality score derived from Shannon entropy and using the Gini coefficient. In repertoire networks, the top 5000 CDR3 amino acid sequences were linked whenever an edit distance of one separated two sequences. For TRB CDR3 amino acid sequences, GLIPH2 was used to predict antigen specificity groups and MHC restriction. CDR3 amino acid sequences were matched against VDJdb and McPAS-TCR to flag known CMV, EBV, HIV or tissue antigen associations. Pre-ART, post-ART and control groups were compared with Wilcoxon signed-rank tests and Holm-Bonferroni correction. TCRdb took over this immuneACCESS table, retaining in-frame rearrangements with V and J assigned. Such tables are incomplete; in checked studies, under half of the missing clones stem from an unresolved V gene, and the remainder is unexplained. V and J calls and clone size are copied from that table; D and trimming were computed from the DNA. The table for this sample lists about 28,000 clones; more than 80% of them were counted only once. Approximately 9.1% of the sample is held by the ten biggest clonotypes.

The CDR3 holds 17 amino acids from the cysteine to the phenylalanine. Just the 51-base CDR3 DNA is kept, in frame starting at base 1. CDR1 and CDR2 were assigned from the germline V gene as LGHNA and YNFKEQ. V and J are truncated by 1 base and 1 base respectively, leaving an intervening sequence of 14 bases. The record originates from a study of long-term antiretroviral therapy in people with HIV (dated by TCRdb to 2021 to 2024). About the full investigation: The earliest samples were collected roughly a decade before the 2015 WHO recommendation for immediate ART, at a time when ART was usually postponed until CD4 counts fell. A retrospective serial study tested whether ART initiation and durable HIV suppression were associated with changes in peripheral blood TRB repertoire composition and diversity. A total of 150 to 200 cryopreserved PBMC samples were contributed to the cohort by 30 adults with confirmed HIV infection, with samples collected serially over a mean of around 6 years (range 1-12). Of the roughly 30 participants with HIV, ten to eleven were female. No cross-contamination during QIAcube processing was shown when test extractions of a monoclonal T-cell line were performed alongside some 33 polyclonal samples.

Results and caveats for the whole study, not just this receptor: Because cell numbers in pre-ART samples were limited, unsorted PBMC were profiled instead of sorted CD4+ and CD8+ T cells. The repertoire was dominated across all time points by expanded TRB clones identified before ART initiation, although this dominance was seen to fluctuate and to decrease in many PLHIV after ART. Inferences about post-ART repertoire changes were limited because no data were available on ART adherence, viral resistance or therapy changes. Limited PBMC availability meant only the TCR beta chain was sequenced, without alpha chain pairing. Starting ART was linked to a significant rise in TRB diversity, yet even with long-term ART the diversity remained significantly lower than in transplant donor controls. CDR3 length ranges in HIV repertoires were narrower than in controls, and network structure suggested an antigen-experienced repertoire with only a slight naive shift after ART. Samples dated from about 2004 to 2017, and the ART regimens used may be less effective than current ones.

The specimen comprised unsorted PBMCs, sampled 3 years after starting antiretroviral therapy. The chain links TRBV4-2 with TRBJ2-1; the D gene is perhaps TRBD2, on 6 matching bases. The clonotype was recovered from a man aged 35 to 55 with HIV. The DNA sequence follows: TGTGCCAGCAGCCAAGCCCCCCTAGCGAGTTCCTACAATGAGCAGTTCTTC. This encodes CASSQAPLASSYNEQFF.